The source of this TCR beta chain is a study of cytomegalovirus exposure and HLA in healthy donors. Study-level results: The study had only CMV serostatus as immune exposure information.

In this sample, this clone turned up once. The target antigen is unknown. The PCR made use of 60 Vbeta and 13 Jbeta primers. Repertoires were generated with immunoSEQ multiplex PCR, while TCRdb's copy carries only in-frame clones and drops some. Of 60,000 to 75,000 clones in the sample, about two thirds were seen once. Per the germline V gene, CDR1 is SGHRS and CDR2 is YFSETQ. The ends lost 0 bases at V and 5 bases at J; junction bases unmatched: 8. CDR3 length: 16 amino acids. This TCR derives from a woman aged 40-49 years in good health and CMV-seropositive. The chain couples TRBV5-1 to TRBJ2-3, with TRBD2 matching 8 bases. Sequencing used PBMCs. This CDR3 reads CASSLERGGRKDTQYF. DNA of the CDR3: TGCGCCAGCAGCTTGGAACGGGGGGGCCGAAAAGATACGCAGTATTTT.